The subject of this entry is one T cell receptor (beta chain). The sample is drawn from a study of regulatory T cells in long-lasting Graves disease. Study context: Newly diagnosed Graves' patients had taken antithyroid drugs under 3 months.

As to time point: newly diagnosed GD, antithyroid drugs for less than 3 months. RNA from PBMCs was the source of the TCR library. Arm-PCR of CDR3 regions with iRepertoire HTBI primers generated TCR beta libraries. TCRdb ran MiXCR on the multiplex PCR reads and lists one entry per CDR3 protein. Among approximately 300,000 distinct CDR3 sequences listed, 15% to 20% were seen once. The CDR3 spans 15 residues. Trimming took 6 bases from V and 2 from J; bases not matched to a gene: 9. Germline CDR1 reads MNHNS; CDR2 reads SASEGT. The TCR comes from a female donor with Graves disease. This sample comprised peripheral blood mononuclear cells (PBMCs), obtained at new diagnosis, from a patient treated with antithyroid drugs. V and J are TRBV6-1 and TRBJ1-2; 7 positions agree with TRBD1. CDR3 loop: CASSSREGANYGYTF. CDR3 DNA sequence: TGTGCCAGCAGCTCCAGGGAGGGGGCAAACTATGGCTACACCTTC.